This T cell receptor beta chain appears in the sequencing data of a study of Graves' ophthalmopathy and Graves' hyperthyroidism listed by TCRdb under 2018. Describing the broader study: Peripheral blood samples were taken at the time of initial diagnosis, before any treatment was given. The study used signatures of the TCR beta repertoire to tell Graves' ophthalmopathy apart from Graves' hyperthyroidism and to predict which patients would progress to ophthalmopathy. In total, approximately 140 blood samples were TCR-sequenced: approximately 42 ophthalmopathy, approximately 75 hyperthyroidism and about 17 hyperthyroidism-to-ophthalmopathy patients. A discovery set of about a hundred patients (roughly 43 ophthalmopathy, 55 to 65 stable hyperthyroidism) was enrolled to explore V-J signatures distinguishing ophthalmopathy from hyperthyroidism. The independent validation cohort included under 20 hyperthyroidism patients plus 17 patients who later progressed from hyperthyroidism to ophthalmopathy. In six or seven hyperthyroidism patients, the T-cell repertoires found in thyroid tissue were compared with those found in blood. Once sampling was done, hyperthyroidism patients were given methimazole at a starting dose of 30 mg daily, while ophthalmopathy patients were given high-dose intravenous methylprednisolone. For training and testing, the roughly 100 patients in the discovery cohort were randomly divided in a 7:3 ratio. What the work shows at the level of the full study, not this receptor alone: In validation, the model predicted ophthalmopathy progression with about 71% sensitivity and 72.22% specificity; some twelve predicted patients were CT-confirmed with GO in a median of roughly 6.8 months. Most expanded thyroid clonotypes with frequency above 0.001 were also detected in blood, suggesting blood repertoires may reflect the thyroid immune response. The 13-signature model separated ophthalmopathy from stable hyperthyroidism with 85% to 90% sensitivity and about 84% specificity in cross-validation, and 80%/75% in the test set. No statistical method was used to set the sample size in advance, and the investigators knew which group each participant was assigned to.

After removal of 0 bases from V and 2 bases from J, the junction retains 0 bases not matched to a gene. The germline V gene provides CDR1 MNHNS and CDR2 SASEGT. The CDR3 runs 15 residues from the cysteine to the phenylalanine. The DNA shown is the 45-base CDR3, in frame from base 1. A patient counted as having stable hyperthyroidism if there was no progression to ophthalmopathy within 18 months of follow-up. The hyperthyroidism patients were 18 to 65 years old and newly diagnosed, with a disease duration of less than 2 months. Anyone with other autoimmune diseases, uncontrolled infections, pregnancy or lactation was excluded from the study. Diagnosis relied on clinical symptoms, serum thyroxine, TRAb, thyroid ultrasound and orbital computed tomography. Using Ficoll-Paque density gradient centrifugation, PBMCs were isolated from about 10 ml of fresh peripheral blood. Total RNA was extracted with Trizol reagent and quality-checked on an Agilent 2100 Bioanalyzer.

TCR beta CDR3 regions were amplified from RNA transcripts for repertoire sequencing. The first round of RT-PCR was done with HTBI primers and the Qiagen OneStep RT-PCR kit, and was followed by a second round of multiplex PCR, then size selection and purification. The libraries underwent paired-end sequencing with 100 bp reads on an Illumina HiSeq2000. Regarding the original processing steps: SOAPnuke was used for read processing, and reads with adapters, uncalled bases, a mean Phred below 15, or no exact constant-primer or identifier match were discarded. COPE v1.2.5 was used to merge the high-quality paired reads. Unique nucleotide sequences were defined as clonotypes and aligned to IMGT TRB V, D and J references using MiTCR v1.1. The analysis was limited to V-J combinations with a frequency above 0.0001, which together covered over 99% of the repertoires. A TCR clonal expansion and chaos score per V-J combination was defined as the ratio of F50 clonal expansion to chaos observed in the TCRdist matrix. Welch's t-statistics and random forest were used to reduce the features to around 13 V-J combinations, which were then used as input to a naive Bayes classifier. The Morisita-Horn index was used to measure how similar the thyroid and blood repertoires were. TCRdb cleaned the public reads at Q25 with fastp, built clones with MiXCR and kept in-frame beta chains. CDR3 protein duplicates are merged, each entry listing the most common genes and DNA. The V and J calls come from TCRdb's annotation, not from the publication. A total of about 390,000 distinct CDR3 sequences appear in this sample, 15% of them only once. Roughly 7% of the sample comes from the top ten.

Turning to this clonotype: Its antigen is not yet known. One base away lies a much larger clone, so this may be a sequencing read error.

The sequencing input was peripheral blood. The origin of this receptor is a woman between 18 and 29 years old with stable Graves' hyperthyroidism. Donor details come from another sample of the same person, matched by shared clones. Recombination joined TRBV6-1 with TRBJ2-7; 11 junctional bases match TRBD2. CDR3 region: CASSEATSGAYEQYF. The DNA is as follows: TGTGCCAGCAGTGAAGCGACTAGCGGGGCCTACGAGCAGTACTTC.